Following are 20 T cell receptor beta chains from one sample sequenced in a study of cytomegalovirus exposure and HLA in healthy donors. Use of 60 Vbeta and 13 Jbeta primers characterized the PCR. TCRdb's table, derived via immunoSEQ multiplex PCR, lists solely in-frame clones and lacks some. The ten top clones account for approximately 4.8%, within a sample of tens of thousands of clones. Input material: PBMCs. The receptors were sampled from a female donor in good health and CMV-seronegative.

This chain connects TRBV19 to TRBJ1-2, with 7 positions matching TRBD1. V gave up 2 bases and J gave up 5 bases; unmatched junction bases: 11. The CDR3 loop spans 16 amino acids. Germline V gene lookup returns CDR1 LNHDA and CDR2 SQIVND (reference sequence). CDR3 loop: CASSIRGTDRLYGYTF. CDR3 in DNA: TGTGCCAGTAGTATACGGGGGACAGACAGACTTTATGGCTACACCTTC.

This chain joins TRBV7-8 and TRBJ2-1; 9 nucleotides match TRBD2. Germline V lookup: CDR1 SGHVS, CDR2 FQNEAQ. The CDR3 loop spans 17 amino acids. Trimming took 0 bases from V and 6 from J; bases not matched to a gene: 9. The CDR3 loop reads CASSLALSRGGPNEQFF. The CDR3 coding sequence is TGTGCCAGCAGCTTAGCGCTCTCGCGGGGGGGCCCCAATGAGCAGTTCTTC.

This chain joins TRBV15 and TRBJ2-7; D possibly corresponds to TRBD1 (6 bases). Per the germline V gene, CDR1 is LNHNV and CDR2 is YYDKDF (reference sequence). The CDR3 is 16 amino acids. Deletions cut 1 base from V and 0 bases from J, with 13 bases between. The CDR3 loop reads CATSRAGTIISYEQYF. The CDR3 bases are TGTGCCACCAGCAGAGCCGGGACAATCATCTCCTACGAGCAGTACTTC. Looking up the rest from reference TRBV15 and TRBJ2-7 gives the full variable domain: DAMVIQNPRYQVTQFGKPVTLSCSQTLNHNVMYWYQQKSSQAPKLLFHYYDKDFNNEADTPDNFQSRRPNTSFCFLDIRSPGLGDTAMYLCATSRAGTIISYEQYFGPGTRLTVT.

The rearrangement uses TRBV4-3 and TRBJ1-2; D unresolved. This CDR3 spans 17 amino acids. Germline CDR1 LGHNA, CDR2 YSLEER. The V end lost 0 bases, the J end lost 6 bases, and 20 bases lay between the germline ends. CDR3 sequence: CASSQDRGLLGSDGYTF. The CDR3 nucleotides are TGCGCCAGCAGCCAAGATCGGGGTCTGTTGGGGTCGGATGGCTACACCTTC.

The V and J genes are TRBV14 and TRBJ2-3; the D gene is possibly TRBD1 (5 bases). The CDR3 is 19 amino acids. V lost 0 bases to trimming and J lost 0 bases, with 19 bases between them. Germline V gene data show CDR1 as SGHDN and CDR2 as FVKESK. The CDR3 bases are TGTGCCAGCAGCCAAGAATGGGGCCTTGGAGTCGCTAGCACAGATACGCAGTATTTT. It codes for CASSQEWGLGVASTDTQYF.

J is TRBJ1-6 and V is TRBV7-8, with no clear D. Per the germline V gene, CDR1 is SGHVS and CDR2 is FQNEAQ. The ends were cut back, 0 bases at V and 15 bases at J, with 21 bases in the middle. This CDR3 is built from 16 residues. The CDR3 DNA sequence: TGTGCCAGCAGCTTAGCCCCACAGCTCCAATTCTCTCTCCTCCACTTT. This gives the protein CASSLAPQLQFSLLHF.

The V and J genes are TRBV11-3 and TRBJ2-2, with TRBD1 matching over 10 bases. The V gene's germline CDR1 is SGHNT and CDR2 YENEEA. This CDR3 has 16 amino acids. The V gene end was trimmed by 2 bases and the J gene end by 4 bases; junction bases not matched to a gene: 4. The CDR3 DNA sequence: TGTGCCAGCAGCTTAATGGGACAGGGGAGCACCGGGGAGCTGTTTTTT. It encodes CASSLMGQGSTGELFF.

This chain links TRBV6-5 with TRBJ1-5, with D unclear. Germline CDR1 MNHEY, CDR2 SVGAGI. The V gene lost 4 bases and the J gene lost 6 bases, with 13 bases spanning the gap. There are 14 residues in the CDR3. In nucleotides, the CDR3 is TGTGCCAGCAGTTCCGGGGATATCAGTCAGCCCCAGCATTTT. Amino acids: CASSSGDISQPQHF.

J is TRBJ2-7 and V is TRBV9, with D possibly TRBD1 on 6 matching bases. In germline, CDR1 is SGDLS, CDR2 YYNGEE. The CDR3 is 13 amino acids. Trimming left V 1 base short and J 6 bases short, with 11 bases between. The DNA for the CDR3 is TGTGCCAGCAGCGTACAGGGGAAGGGCGAGCAGTACTTC. It encodes CASSVQGKGEQYF.

The V and J genes are TRBV4-1 and TRBJ2-7, with a tentative D call TRBD2 (5 bases). V lost 4 bases, J lost 2 bases, and 15 bases lay in between. This CDR3 contains 15 residues. Germline V gives CDR1 MGHRA, CDR2 YSYEKL. This CDR3 reads CASSRTVATTYEQYF. Here the CDR3 DNA reads TGCGCCAGCAGCCGGACTGTGGCTACGACCTACGAGCAGTACTTC.

The gene calls are TRBV6-5 and TRBJ2-7; 7 positions agree with TRBD2. The trim removed 6 bases at V and 4 bases at J, leaving 9 bases unmatched. Germline V gene sequence: CDR1 MNHEY, CDR2 SVGAGI. The CDR3 has 14 amino acids. The CDR3 nucleotides read TGTGCCAGCAGGGCTGGCGGGGGTAGGTACGAGCAGTACTTC. The encoded protein is CASRAGGGRYEQYF.

The chain carries TRBV25-1 and TRBJ1-5, with 8 bases lining up with TRBD1. J lost 2 bases, V lost 6 bases, and 0 bases had no gene match. The V gene's germline CDR1 is MGHDK and CDR2 SYGVNS. CDR3 length equals 13 residues. CDR3 region: CASRGQGNQPQHF. The CDR3 nucleotides read TGTGCCAGCAGGGGACAGGGCAATCAGCCCCAGCATTTT.

The chain uses TRBV27 and TRBJ1-6; the match to TRBD1 covers 7 bases. The germline CDR1 and CDR2 sequences are MNHEY and SMNVEV (reference sequence). Losses at the gene ends were 0 bases for V and 9 bases for J; bases not matched to a gene: 8. The CDR3 runs 16 residues. CDR3 protein: CASSLSTTGWGSPLHF. The CDR3 nucleotides are TGTGCCAGCAGTTTATCGACGACAGGGTGGGGTTCACCCCTCCACTTT.

J is TRBJ1-1 and V is TRBV6-4; 7 bases fit TRBD1. J was trimmed by 0 bases and V by 5 bases; bases with no gene match: 6. Per the germline V gene, CDR1 is MRHNA and CDR2 is SNTAGT. The CDR3 runs 15 residues. The CDR3 bases are TGTGCCAGCAGTCCTCGGACAGGTTTGAACACTGAAGCTTTCTTT. It yields the protein CASSPRTGLNTEAFF.

The rearrangement joins TRBV18 to TRBJ2-6; 7 nucleotides line up with TRBD1. CDR1 and CDR2 (germline): KGHSH, LQKENI. J gave up 1 base and V 3 bases, and 3 bases lay outside the gene matches. The CDR3 loop spans 16 amino acids. The CDR3 DNA reads as TGTGCCAGCTCACCGACAGGGTGGTCTGGGGCCAACGTCCTGACTTTC. It codes for CASSPTGWSGANVLTF.

V gene TRBV19 combines with J gene TRBJ2-4, with D perhaps matching TRBD2 (6 bases). The germline CDR1 and CDR2 sequences are LNHDA and SQIVND (reference sequence). Trimming stripped 2 bases from V and 0 bases from J, with 11 bases between. The CDR3 has 16 residues. The CDR3 DNA reads TGTGCCAGTAGTATAAGGGCGGGAATAGCCAAAAACATTCAGTACTTC. Protein: CASSIRAGIAKNIQYF. Together with reference TRBV19 and TRBJ2-4, the CDR3 gives the full variable domain: DGGITQSPKYLFRKEGQNVTLSCEQNLNHDAMYWYRQDPGQGLRLIYYSQIVNDFQKGDIAEGYSVSREKKESFPLTVTSAQKNPTAFYLCASSIRAGIAKNIQYFGAGTRLSVL.

The rearrangement uses TRBV9 and TRBJ1-2; 12 bases align to TRBD1. CDR1 is SGDLS and CDR2 is YYNGEE in the germline V gene. V shed 3 bases and J 4 bases; nucleotides not matched to a gene: 10. This CDR3 is built from 17 residues. The CDR3: CASSAGTGGKDPYGYTF. In DNA form, the CDR3 reads TGTGCCAGCAGCGCCGGGACAGGGGGCAAGGACCCCTATGGCTACACCTTC.

This chain joins TRBV7-9 and TRBJ2-7; D gene unclear. Germline values: CDR1 SEHNR, CDR2 FQNEAQ (reference sequence). The CDR3 length is 11 residues. Trimming cost V 6 bases and J 2 bases, with 5 bases left between them. CDR3 region: CASSTPYEQYF. CDR3 nucleotides: TGTGCCAGCAGTACTCCCTACGAGCAGTACTTC.

The rearrangement joins TRBV7-9 to TRBJ1-2, with a possible D match to TRBD1 (6 bases). V dropped 1 base and J dropped 4 bases, with 16 bases sitting between them. Germline values: CDR1 SEHNR, CDR2 FQNEAQ (reference sequence). The CDR3 covers 16 residues. The CDR3 coding sequence is TGTGCCAGCAGCTTAGTCAGCAGGCAGGGGATCTATGGCTACACCTTC. This translates into CASSLVSRQGIYGYTF.

The rearrangement uses TRBV12-5 and TRBJ1-2, with TRBD1 matching over 10 bases. This CDR3 comprises 17 residues. V lost 3 bases, J lost 2 bases, and 9 bases stayed unmatched. Germline CDR1 and CDR2: LGHNT and FRNRAP. The CDR3 DNA sequence: TGTGCTAGTGGTTTACCAGACAGGGGGCCTTCGAACTATGGCTACACCTTC. Translated, it gives CASGLPDRGPSNYGYTF.